The clone carrying this TCR beta chain has only a few counts. What it binds is not known. This sample is part of a study of post-analysis software for immune sequencing data. Study results and limitations: Among 5 or 6 TRBV segments more frequent in patients than controls were TRBV5-6, TRBV5-1 and TRBV20-1.

The V gene lost 1 base and the J gene lost 3 bases, with 9 bases spanning the gap. From germline, CDR1 is SGHRS and CDR2 YFSETQ. The CDR3 is made up of 14 amino acids. TCR beta cDNA libraries included unique molecular identifiers. MiXCR, applied by TCRdb to the PCR reads, yields one record per CDR3 protein. The sample lists hundreds of thousands of distinct CDR3 sequences, about 27% seen once, with roughly 0.54% in the top ten. The V and J genes are TRBV5-1 and TRBJ2-3; tentatively, D is TRBD2 (5 bases). The clonotype was recovered from a girl aged 5-17 years with multiple sclerosis. The sample taken for sequencing was blood. The CDR3 DNA reads as TGCGCCAGCAGCTTGAGCAGGAGGACAGATACGCAGTATTTT. Protein sequence: CASSLSRRTDTQYF.